This T cell receptor beta chain was observed in a study of blood T cell repertoires in COVID-19. Participants were aged about 18 to 89 years from about two dozen US areas. Participants reported their clinical history, and cohort assignment relied on those reports. The method was immunoSEQ multiplex PCR; TCRdb's version includes in-frame clones alone and lacks a portion of them. This sample carries fewer than 300,000 clones, approximately 92% of them seen once, and the ten largest clones take 1.1%. Unmatched junction bases numbered 7, after V lost 3 bases and J lost 5 bases. The CDR3 sequence is 17 residues long. Germline lookup yields CDR1 KGHSH and CDR2 LQKENI.

The clonotype was recovered from a woman between 25 and 40 years old who had recovered from COVID-19. Sequencing used PBMCs or T cells enriched from blood (not recorded which). The genes are TRBV18 and TRBJ2-2; TRBD2 matches 12 bases. The CDR3 loop is CASSPGLAGPGTGELFF. CDR3 bases: TGTGCCAGCTCACCCGGACTAGCGGGACCGGGGACCGGGGAGCTGTTTTTT.